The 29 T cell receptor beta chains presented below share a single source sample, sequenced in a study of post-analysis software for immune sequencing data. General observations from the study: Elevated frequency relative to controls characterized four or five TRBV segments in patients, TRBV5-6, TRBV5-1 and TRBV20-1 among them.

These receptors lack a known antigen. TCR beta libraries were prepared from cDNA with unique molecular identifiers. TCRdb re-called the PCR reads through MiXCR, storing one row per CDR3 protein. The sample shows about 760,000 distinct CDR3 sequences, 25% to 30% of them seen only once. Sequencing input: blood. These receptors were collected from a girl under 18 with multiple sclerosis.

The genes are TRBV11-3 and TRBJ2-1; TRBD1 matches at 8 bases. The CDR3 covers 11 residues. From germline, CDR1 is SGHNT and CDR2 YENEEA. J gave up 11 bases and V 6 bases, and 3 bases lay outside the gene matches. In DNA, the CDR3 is TGTGCCAGCAGGGACAGGGCCAAGCAGTTCTTC. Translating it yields CASRDRAKQFF. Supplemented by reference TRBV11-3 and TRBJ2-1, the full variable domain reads EAGVVQSPRYKIIEKKQPVAFWCNPISGHNTLYWYLQNLGQGPELLIRYENEEAVDDSQLPKDRFSAERLKGVDSTLKIQPAELGDSAVYLCASRDRAKQFFGPGTRLTVL.

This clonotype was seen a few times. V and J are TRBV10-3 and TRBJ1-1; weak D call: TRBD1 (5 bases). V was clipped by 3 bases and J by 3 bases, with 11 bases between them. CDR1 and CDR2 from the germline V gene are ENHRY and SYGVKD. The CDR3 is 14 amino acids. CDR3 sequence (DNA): TGTGCCATCAGTGAAGTTAGGGGCGACACTGAAGCTTTCTTT. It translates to CAISEVRGDTEAFF.

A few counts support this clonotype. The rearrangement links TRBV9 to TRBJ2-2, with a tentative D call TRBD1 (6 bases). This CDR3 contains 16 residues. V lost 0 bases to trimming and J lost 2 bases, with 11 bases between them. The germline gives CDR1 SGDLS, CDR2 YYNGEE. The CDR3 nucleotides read TGTGCCAGCAGCGTAGGCGGCAGGGGAAACACCGGGGAGCTGTTTTTT. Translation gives CASSVGGRGNTGELFF.

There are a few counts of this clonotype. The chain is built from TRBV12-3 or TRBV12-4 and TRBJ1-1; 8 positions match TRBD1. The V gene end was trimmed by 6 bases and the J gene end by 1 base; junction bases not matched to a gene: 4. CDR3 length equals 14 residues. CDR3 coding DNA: TGTGCCAGCAGCAGACAGGGGTCGAACACTGAAGCTTTCTTT. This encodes CASSRQGSNTEAFF.

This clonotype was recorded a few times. The CDR3 is CASSPALAGARANEQFF. The CDR3 coding sequence is TGTGCCAGCAGCCCAGCGCTGGCAGGGGCAAGGGCCAATGAGCAGTTCTTC. The chain couples TRBV7-2 to TRBJ2-1; tentative D call: TRBD1 (6 bases). This CDR3 comprises 17 residues. Germline assignment: CDR1 SGHTA and CDR2 FQGNSA. The germline V and J ends were trimmed by 5 bases and 6 bases, with 23 bases remaining between them.

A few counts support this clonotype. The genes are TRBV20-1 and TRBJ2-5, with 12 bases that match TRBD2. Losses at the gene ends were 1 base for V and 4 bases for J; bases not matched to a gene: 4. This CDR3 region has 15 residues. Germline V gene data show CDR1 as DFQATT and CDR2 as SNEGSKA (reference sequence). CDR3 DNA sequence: TGCAGTGCTAGAGCCCCGACTAGCGGGGGAGAGACCCAGTACTTC. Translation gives CSARAPTSGGETQYF.

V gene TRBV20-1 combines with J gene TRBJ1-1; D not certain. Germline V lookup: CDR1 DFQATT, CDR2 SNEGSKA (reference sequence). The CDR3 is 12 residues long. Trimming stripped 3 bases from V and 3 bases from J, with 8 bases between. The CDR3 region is CSASRVDTEAFF. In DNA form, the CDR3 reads TGCAGTGCTAGTCGTGTAGACACTGAAGCTTTCTTT.

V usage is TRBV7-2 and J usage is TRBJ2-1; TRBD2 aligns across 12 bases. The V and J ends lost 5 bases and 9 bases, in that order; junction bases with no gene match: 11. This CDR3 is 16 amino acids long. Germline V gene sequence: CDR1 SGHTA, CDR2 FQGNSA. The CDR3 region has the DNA TGTGCCAGCAGCCTCCGACTAGCGGGAGATACTAGTGAGCAGTTCTTC. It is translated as CASSLRLAGDTSEQFF.

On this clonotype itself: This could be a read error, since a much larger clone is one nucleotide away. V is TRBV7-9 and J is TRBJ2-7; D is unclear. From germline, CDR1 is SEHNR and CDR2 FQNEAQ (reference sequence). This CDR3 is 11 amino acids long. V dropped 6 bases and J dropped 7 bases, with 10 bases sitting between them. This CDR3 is CASRRWNEQYF. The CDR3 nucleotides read TGTGCCAGCAGGAGGTGGAATGAGCAGTACTTC.

The CDR3 bases are TGTGCCAGCAGCCAAGCTTTCAGGGCAGATACGCAGTATTTT. It is translated as CASSQAFRADTQYF. The rearrangement links TRBV3-1 to TRBJ2-3, with D perhaps TRBD1 (5 bases). Germline-derived CDR1 and CDR2 are LGHDT and YNNKEL (reference sequence). The CDR3 spans 14 residues. V dropped 1 base and J dropped 4 bases, with 9 bases sitting between them.

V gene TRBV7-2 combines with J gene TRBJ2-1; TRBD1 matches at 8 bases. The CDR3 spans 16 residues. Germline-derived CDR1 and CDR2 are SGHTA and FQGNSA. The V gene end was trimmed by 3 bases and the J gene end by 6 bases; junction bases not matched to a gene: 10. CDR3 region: CASSLQTGARGNEQFF. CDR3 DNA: TGTGCCAGCAGCTTGCAGACAGGGGCGCGGGGCAATGAGCAGTTCTTC.

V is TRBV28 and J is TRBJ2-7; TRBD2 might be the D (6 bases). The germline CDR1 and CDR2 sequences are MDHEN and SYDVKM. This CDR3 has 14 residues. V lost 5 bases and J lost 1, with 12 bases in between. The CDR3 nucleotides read TGTGCCAGCAGTGCACGGGACTCATCCTACGAGCAGTACTTC. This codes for CASSARDSSYEQYF. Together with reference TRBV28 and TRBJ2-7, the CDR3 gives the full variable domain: DVKVTQSSRYLVKRTGEKVFLECVQDMDHENMFWYRQDPGLGLRLIYFSYDVKMKEKGDIPEGYSVSREKKERFSLILESASTNQTSMYLCASSARDSSYEQYFGPGTRLTVT.

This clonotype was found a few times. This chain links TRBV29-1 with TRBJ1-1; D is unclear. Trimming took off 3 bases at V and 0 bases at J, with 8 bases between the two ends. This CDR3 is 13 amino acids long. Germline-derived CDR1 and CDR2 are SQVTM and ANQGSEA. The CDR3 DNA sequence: TGCAGCGTTGATAGCCAGATGAACACTGAAGCTTTCTTT. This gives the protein CSVDSQMNTEAFF.

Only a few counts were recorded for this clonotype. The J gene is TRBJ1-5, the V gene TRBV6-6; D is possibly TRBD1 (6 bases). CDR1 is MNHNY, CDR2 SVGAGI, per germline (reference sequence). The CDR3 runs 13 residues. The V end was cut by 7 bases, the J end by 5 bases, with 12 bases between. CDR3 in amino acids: CASTSDSYQPQHF. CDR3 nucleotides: TGTGCCAGCACTTCGGACAGTTATCAGCCCCAGCATTTT.

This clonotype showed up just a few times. CDR3 in DNA: TGTGCCAGCAGCCGCCGACAGGGTGATCACTACGAGCAGTACTTC. The encoded protein is CASSRRQGDHYEQYF. This chain connects TRBV28 to TRBJ2-7; TRBD1 matches at 7 bases. Losses at the gene ends were 6 bases for V and 3 bases for J; bases not matched to a gene: 11. Germline values: CDR1 MDHEN, CDR2 SYDVKM. This CDR3 is 15 amino acids long.

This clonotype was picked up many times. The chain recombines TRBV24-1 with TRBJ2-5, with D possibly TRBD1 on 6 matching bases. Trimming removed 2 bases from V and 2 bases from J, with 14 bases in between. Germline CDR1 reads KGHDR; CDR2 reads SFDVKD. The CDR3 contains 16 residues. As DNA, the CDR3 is TGTGCCACCAGTGATTCAGATTTTGGACAGCAAGAGACCCAGTACTTC. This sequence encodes CATSDSDFGQQETQYF.

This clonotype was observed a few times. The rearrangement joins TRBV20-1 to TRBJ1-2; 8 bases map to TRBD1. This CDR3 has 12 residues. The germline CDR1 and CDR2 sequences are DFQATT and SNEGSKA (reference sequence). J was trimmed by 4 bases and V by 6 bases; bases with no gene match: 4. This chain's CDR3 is CSASTGGYGYTF. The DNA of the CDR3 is TGCAGTGCCTCTACAGGGGGCTATGGCTACACCTTC.

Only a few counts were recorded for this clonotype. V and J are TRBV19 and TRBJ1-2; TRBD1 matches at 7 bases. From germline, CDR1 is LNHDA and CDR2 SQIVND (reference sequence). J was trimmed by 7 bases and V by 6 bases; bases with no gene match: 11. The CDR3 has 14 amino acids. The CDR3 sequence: CASRTRDSSGGYTF. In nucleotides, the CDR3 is TGTGCCAGTAGGACCCGGGACAGCTCGGGTGGCTACACCTTC.

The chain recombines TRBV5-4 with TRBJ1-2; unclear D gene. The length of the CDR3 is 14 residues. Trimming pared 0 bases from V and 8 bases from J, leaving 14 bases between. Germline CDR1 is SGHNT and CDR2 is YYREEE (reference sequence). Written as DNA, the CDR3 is TGTGCCAGCAGCTTGGTTTCCGGTTGTGGGGGCTACACCTTC. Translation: CASSLVSGCGGYTF. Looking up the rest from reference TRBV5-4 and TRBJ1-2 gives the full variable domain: ETGVTQSPTHLIKTRGQQVTLRCSSQSGHNTVSWYQQALGQGPQFIFQYYREEENGRGNFPPRFSGLQFPNYSSELNVNALELDDSALYLCASSLVSGCGGYTFGSGTRLTVV.

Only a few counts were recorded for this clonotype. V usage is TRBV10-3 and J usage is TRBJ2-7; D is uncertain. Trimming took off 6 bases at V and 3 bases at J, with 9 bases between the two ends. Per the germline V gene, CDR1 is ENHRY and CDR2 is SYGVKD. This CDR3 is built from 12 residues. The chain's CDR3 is CAISERIYEQYF. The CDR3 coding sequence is TGTGCCATCAGCGAAAGGATCTACGAGCAGTACTTC.

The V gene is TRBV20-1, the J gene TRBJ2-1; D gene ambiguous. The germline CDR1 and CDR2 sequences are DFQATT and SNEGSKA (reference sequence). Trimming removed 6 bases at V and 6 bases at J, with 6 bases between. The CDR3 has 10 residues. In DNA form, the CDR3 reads TGCAGTGCCCACAGCAATGAGCAGTTCTTC. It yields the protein CSAHSNEQFF.

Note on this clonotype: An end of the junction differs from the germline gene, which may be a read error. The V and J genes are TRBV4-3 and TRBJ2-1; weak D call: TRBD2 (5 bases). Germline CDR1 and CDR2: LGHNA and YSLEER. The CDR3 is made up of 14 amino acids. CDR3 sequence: CASSQGSGYNKQFF. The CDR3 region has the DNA TGCGCCAGCAGCCAAGGCAGCGGATACAATAAGCAGTTCTTC.

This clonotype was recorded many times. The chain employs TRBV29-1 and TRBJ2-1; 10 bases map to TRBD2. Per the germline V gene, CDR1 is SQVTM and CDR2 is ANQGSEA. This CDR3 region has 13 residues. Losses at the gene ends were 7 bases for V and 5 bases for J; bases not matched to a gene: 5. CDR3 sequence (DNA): TGCAGCGCCTCAGCGGGGGGGAACAATGAGCAGTTCTTC. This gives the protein CSASAGGNNEQFF.

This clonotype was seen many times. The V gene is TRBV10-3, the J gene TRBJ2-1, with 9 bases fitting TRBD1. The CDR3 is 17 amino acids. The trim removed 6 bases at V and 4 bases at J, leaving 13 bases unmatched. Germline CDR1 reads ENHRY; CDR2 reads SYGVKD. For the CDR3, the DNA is TGTGCCATCAGCGAGCAGGGGTGGGACAGGGTTTACAATGAGCAGTTCTTC. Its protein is CAISEQGWDRVYNEQFF.

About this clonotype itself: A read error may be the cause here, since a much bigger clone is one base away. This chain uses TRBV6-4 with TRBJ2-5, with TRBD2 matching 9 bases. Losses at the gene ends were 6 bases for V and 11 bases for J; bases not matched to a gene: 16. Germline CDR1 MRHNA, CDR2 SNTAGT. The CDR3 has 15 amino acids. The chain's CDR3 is CASSVLAGGWNEQYF. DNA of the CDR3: TGTGCCAGCAGCGTTCTGGCGGGAGGGTGGAATGAGCAGTACTTC.

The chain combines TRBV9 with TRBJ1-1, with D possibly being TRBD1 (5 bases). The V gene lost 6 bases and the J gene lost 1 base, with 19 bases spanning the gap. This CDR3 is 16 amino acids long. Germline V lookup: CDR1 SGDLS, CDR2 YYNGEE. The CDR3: CASNTERDGKNTEAFF. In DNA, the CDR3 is TGTGCCAGCAACACAGAACGGGACGGGAAGAACACTGAAGCTTTCTTT.

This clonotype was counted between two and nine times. CDR3 in DNA: TGCAGCGTTGATTGGCTAGGGAGCACAGATACGCAGTATTTT. Residues: CSVDWLGSTDTQYF. J is TRBJ2-3 and V is TRBV29-1; D call uncertain. With 3 bases removed from V and 0 bases from J, the gap between germline ends came to 10 bases. Germline assignment: CDR1 SQVTM and CDR2 ANQGSEA. The CDR3 covers 14 residues.

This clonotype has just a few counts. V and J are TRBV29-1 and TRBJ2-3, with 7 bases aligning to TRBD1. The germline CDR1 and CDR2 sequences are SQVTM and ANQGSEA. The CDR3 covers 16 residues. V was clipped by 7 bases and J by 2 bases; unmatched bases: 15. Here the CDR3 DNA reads TGCAGCGCACGCCCTCGAAACAGGGGATACACAGATACGCAGTATTTT. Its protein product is CSARPRNRGYTDTQYF.

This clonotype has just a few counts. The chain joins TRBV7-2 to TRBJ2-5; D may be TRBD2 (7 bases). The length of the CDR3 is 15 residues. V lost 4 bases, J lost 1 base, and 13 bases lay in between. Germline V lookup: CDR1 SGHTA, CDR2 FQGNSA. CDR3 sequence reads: CASSSGGQTQETQYF. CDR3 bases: TGTGCCAGCAGCTCCGGGGGGCAGACCCAAGAGACCCAGTACTTC.